This T cell receptor (beta chain) was retrieved from a study of tumor-infiltrating lymphocytes in primary liver carcinoma. Synthesis of TCR beta cDNA was carried out from about 540 ng total RNA with a constant-region primer. Three nested multiplex PCR rounds, a slightly modified ARM-PCR, produced the libraries for TCR beta. The first two PCR rounds used TRBV1-TRBV30 forward primers with a C-beta reverse primer, approximately 11 cycles each. TCRdb used MiXCR to reprocess the multiplex PCR reads, holding one entry per CDR3 protein. The table records approximately 40,000 distinct CDR3 sequences, roughly 74% of them present only once. Unsorted bulk tissue (roughly 17-33 mg) underwent RNA and DNA co-extraction. Study-level results: Blood trailed tumors significantly in top-250-clone fraction (p = 0.039). For tumor-adjacent and tumor-blood pairs, overlap was less than that seen for tumor region pairs.

About this clonotype: Its target is not known.

The V end lost 8 bases, the J end lost 10 bases, and 20 bases lay between the germline ends. This CDR3 contains 13 residues. Germline lookup yields CDR1 SQVTM and CDR2 ANQGSEA. The chain uses TRBV29-1 and TRBJ2-2, with D perhaps matching TRBD1 (6 bases). The sample comprised liver tumor tissue from sampling region 4. The subset denotes: tumor region T4, right-lateral pole. The clonotype comes from a man in his forties with primary liver carcinoma and hepatitis B virus infection. This chain's CDR3 is CSLYTGNAEELFF. The DNA for the CDR3 is TGCAGCCTTTATACAGGGAACGCCGAGGAGCTGTTTTTT.